This T cell receptor beta chain was captured by sequencing in a study of blood T cell repertoires in COVID-19. Across the study: T cells, B-cell-depleted T cells, or PBMCs provided the cDNA or gDNA that served as material.

The authors' processing: Scientists estimated how many nucleated cells there were by amplifying reference gene primers. Profiled with immunoSEQ multiplex PCR; TCRdb holds only in-frame clones, not every one. V and J calls and clone size are given by that table; D and trimming were obtained from the DNA. The sample contains 90,000 to 130,000 clones, roughly 87% of which appear only once. Input material: peripheral blood. This clonotype was sampled from a human donor in a cohort sampled during active COVID-19.

DNA for the CDR3: TGCAGCGTTGCGAGGGACAGCAGCTACGAGCAGTACTTC. The encoded protein is CSVARDSSYEQYF. The rearrangement links TRBV29-1 to TRBJ2-7; 7 positions agree with TRBD1. J was trimmed by 3 bases and V by 4 bases; bases with no gene match: 6. CDR1 and CDR2 (germline): SQVTM, ANQGSEA. The CDR3 loop spans 13 amino acids.